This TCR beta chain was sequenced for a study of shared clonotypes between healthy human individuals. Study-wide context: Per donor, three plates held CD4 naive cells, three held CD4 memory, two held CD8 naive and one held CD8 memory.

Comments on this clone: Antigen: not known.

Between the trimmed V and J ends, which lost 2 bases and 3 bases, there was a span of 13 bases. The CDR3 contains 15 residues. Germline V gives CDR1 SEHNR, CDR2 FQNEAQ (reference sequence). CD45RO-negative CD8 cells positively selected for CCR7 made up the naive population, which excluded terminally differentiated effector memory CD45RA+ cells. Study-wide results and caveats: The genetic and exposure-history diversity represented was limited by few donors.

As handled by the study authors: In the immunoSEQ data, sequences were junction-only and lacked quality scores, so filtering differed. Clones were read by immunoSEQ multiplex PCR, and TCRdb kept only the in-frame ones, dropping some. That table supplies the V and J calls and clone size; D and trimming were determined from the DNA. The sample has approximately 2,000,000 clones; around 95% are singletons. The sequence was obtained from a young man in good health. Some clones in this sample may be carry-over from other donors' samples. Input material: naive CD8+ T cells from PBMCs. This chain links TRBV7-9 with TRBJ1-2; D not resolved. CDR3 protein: CASSLSGRAHYGYTF. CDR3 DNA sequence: TGTGCCAGCAGCTTAAGTGGTCGGGCGCACTATGGCTACACCTTC.